This paragraph reports one TCR beta chain. Antigen unknown. Cultured CD4+ T-cell DNA underwent Oncomine TCR Beta short-read sequencing. Using its own MiXCR run on the PCR reads, TCRdb lists one record per CDR3 protein. The sample gives tens of thousands of distinct CDR3 sequences, 67% of which show up once; 15% to 20% is in the top ten. Treatment in this sample: roughly ten-day PBMC culture with coronavirus spike peptide pools or control peptides (ViraFEST assay). This entry comes from a study of vaccination and CD4 T cells after COVID-19. About the research overall: Median time from COVID diagnosis to post-COVID sampling was approximately 3.5 months (35 to 161). The interval from dose two to post-vaccine sampling had a median of 72 days, and it ranged from 14 to 241. Overlapping spike peptides served as the stimulus for the cells. These peptides came from SARS-CoV-2 and from the common cold coronaviruses HCoV-NL63, HCoV-OC43 and HCoV-229E.

Germline V gene sequence: CDR1 MNHEY, CDR2 SVGAGI. The CDR3 runs 15 residues. J was trimmed by 6 bases and V by 3 bases; bases with no gene match: 8. Study-level findings and limits: This study had few convalescent patients and no early post-infection samples.

The V call is TRBV6-5, the J call TRBJ1-5; 7 positions agree with TRBD1. Sequenced material: CD4+ T cells from blood, cultured in vitro, taken after SARS-CoV-2 vaccination. This clonotype originated in a human donor who received a COVID-19 vaccine. CDR3 in amino acids: CASSYSRGVGQPQHF. CDR3 DNA: TGTGCCAGCAGTTATTCCAGGGGGGTGGGTCAGCCCCAGCATTTT.